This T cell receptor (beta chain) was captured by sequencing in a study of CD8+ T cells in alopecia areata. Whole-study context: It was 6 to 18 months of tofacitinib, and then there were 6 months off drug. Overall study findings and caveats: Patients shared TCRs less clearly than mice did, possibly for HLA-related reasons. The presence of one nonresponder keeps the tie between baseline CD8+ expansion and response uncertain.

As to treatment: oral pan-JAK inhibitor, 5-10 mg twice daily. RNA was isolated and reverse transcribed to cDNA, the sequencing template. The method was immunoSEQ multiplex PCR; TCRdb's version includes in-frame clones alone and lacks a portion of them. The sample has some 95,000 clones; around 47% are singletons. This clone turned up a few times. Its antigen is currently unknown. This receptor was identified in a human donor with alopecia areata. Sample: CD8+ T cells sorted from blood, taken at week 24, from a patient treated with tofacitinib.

CDR3 protein: CASSLSSRGHEQYF. In DNA form, the CDR3 reads TGTGCCAGCAGTTTATCTTCCAGGGGCCACGAGCAGTACTTC. This sequence joins TRBV27 and TRBJ2-7, with D perhaps TRBD1 (6 bases). Germline-derived CDR1 and CDR2 are MNHEY and SMNVEV (reference sequence). V lost 0 bases and J lost 5, with 11 bases in between. The CDR3 consists of 14 residues.